A single count supports the clone carrying this T cell receptor (beta chain). Its antigen is currently unknown. The sample belongs to a study of T cells in localized non-small cell lung cancer. Findings and limits, study-wide: Only one tumor region went through sequencing, so heterogeneity may still be there. In adjacent lung, a median around 55 of the top 100 tumor clones were found.

TCRdb keeps only in-frame clones here, not all; method: immunoSEQ multiplex PCR. The sample records about 15,000 clones, around 85% being singletons. This clonotype originated in a female donor of 60 years or more with stage I squamous cell lung carcinoma. The sample here was peripheral blood, taken before any cancer treatment.

The CDR3 region is CASSDSQGDGANVLTF. The CDR3, as DNA: TGTGCCAGCAGTGACTCTCAGGGGGACGGGGCCAACGTCCTGACTTTC. This chain connects TRBV6-4 to TRBJ2-6, with TRBD1 matching 7 bases. V trimming: 0 bases; J trimming: 4 bases; junction bases outside the gene matches: 3. The CDR3 length is 16 residues. Germline CDR1 and CDR2: MRHNA and SNTAGT.